This T cell receptor beta chain appears in the sequencing data of a study of shared clonotypes between healthy human individuals. Study context: The people who gave samples were a couple of women and a few men aged 18 to 49.

CDR3 length: 13 amino acids. From germline, CDR1 is SEHNR and CDR2 FQNEAQ (reference sequence). Naive CD8 cells, CD45RO-negative and positively selected for CCR7, excluded terminally differentiated effector memory CD45RA+ cells. The data were produced by immunoSEQ multiplex PCR, yet TCRdb's version contains in-frame clones alone and is incomplete. The table shows about 2.1 million clones, with around 95% occurring only once. The rearrangement uses TRBV7-9 and TRBJ2-5; D not certain. The end of the DNA is better explained by TRBJ2-7, so the J call may be wrong. The material sequenced was naive CD8+ T cells from PBMCs. This clonotype was obtained from a man between 18 and 35 years old in good health. Some clones in this sample may be carry-over from other donors' samples. The DNA of the CDR3 is TGTGCCAGCAGCTTTCCCCGGGCCTACGAGCAGTACTTC. This codes for CASSFPRAYEQYF.